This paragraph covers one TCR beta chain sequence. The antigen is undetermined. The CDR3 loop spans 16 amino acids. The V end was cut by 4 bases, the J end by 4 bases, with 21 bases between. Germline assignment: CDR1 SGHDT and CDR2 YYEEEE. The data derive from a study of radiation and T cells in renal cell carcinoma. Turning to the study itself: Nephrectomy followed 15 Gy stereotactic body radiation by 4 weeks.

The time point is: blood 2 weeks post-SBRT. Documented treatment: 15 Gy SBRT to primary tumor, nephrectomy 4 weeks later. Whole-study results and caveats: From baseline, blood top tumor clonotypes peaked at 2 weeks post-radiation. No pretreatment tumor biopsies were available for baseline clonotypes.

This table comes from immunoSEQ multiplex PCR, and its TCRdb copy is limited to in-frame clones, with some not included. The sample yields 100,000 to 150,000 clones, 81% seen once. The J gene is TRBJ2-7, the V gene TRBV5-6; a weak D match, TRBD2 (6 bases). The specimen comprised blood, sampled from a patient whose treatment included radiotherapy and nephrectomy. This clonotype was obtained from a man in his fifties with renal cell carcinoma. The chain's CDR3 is CASSPYAGSNVYEQYF. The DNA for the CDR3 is TGTGCCAGCAGCCCATACGCGGGATCCAACGTTTACGAGCAGTACTTC.